The rows below give T cell receptor beta chains drawn from one sample of a study of T cells in Graves' hyperthyroidism and ophthalmopathy. MiXCR was run by TCRdb on the multiplex PCR reads, yielding one entry per CDR3 protein. The data hold about 710,000 distinct CDR3 sequences, with about a sixth observed a single time. The sample was blood. These receptors were collected from a man aged 18-30 years with Graves' hyperthyroidism. The CDR3 runs from the conserved cysteine through the conserved F or W. The order of the fields is D gene, clone size, V gene, J gene, CDR3 DNA, CDR3 protein. A D gene is named only where the DNA matches it firmly. Where a row states a size, it is once, few, many or the class of an expanded clone; other rows omit it.

.,.,TRBV4-1,TRBJ2-7,TGCGCCAGCAGCCCCGTGACGGGCATCAGCGAGCAGTACTTC,CASSPVTGISEQYF
TRBD2,few,TRBV4-1,TRBJ2-7,TGCGCCAGCAGCCAACTAGCGGTTTTTCGCTACGAGCAGTACTTC,CASSQLAVFRYEQYF
.,.,TRBV4-1,TRBJ1-5,TGCGCCAGCAGCCAAAAACCCCTTCAGGAGCCCCAGCATTTT,CASSQKPLQEPQHF
.,.,TRBV19,TRBJ2-7,TGTGCCAGTAGTATATCCGGGGCTACCTACGAGCAGTACTTC,CASSISGATYEQYF
.,many,TRBV20-1,TRBJ2-7,TGCAGTGCTAGCGGACATAACGCCTACGAGCAGTACTTC,CSASGHNAYEQYF
TRBD1,few,TRBV5-4,TRBJ1-4,TGTGCCAGCAGCCCCGGCGGCAGGGGGGACTCTAATGAAAAACTGTTTTTT,CASSPGGRGDSNEKLFF
.,few,TRBV28,TRBJ1-5,TGTGCCAGCAGTCCCGATTTCAGGGGTTATCAGCCCCAGCATTTT,CASSPDFRGYQPQHF
.,.,TRBV9,TRBJ2-7,TGTGCCAGCAGCCGCGCCATCGACAGCGAGATTACCTACGAGCAGTACTTC,CASSRAIDSEITYEQYF
TRBD1,many,TRBV2,TRBJ1-1,TGTGCCAGCACCGGACAGGGTTCCACTGAAGCTTTCTTT,CASTGQGSTEAFF
TRBD1,many,TRBV7-2,TRBJ2-7,TGTGCCAGCAGCTTACGCCCTCCGACAGGGGACGAGCAGTACTTC,CASSLRPPTGDEQYF
TRBD2,many,TRBV9,TRBJ2-3,TGTGCCAGCAGCGCCTCAGGAGCGGGAGGGTCAGATACGCAGTATTTT,CASSASGAGGSDTQYF
.,many,TRBV15,TRBJ2-7,TGTGCCACCAGCAGAGATCAGAACTACGAGCAGTACTTC,CATSRDQNYEQYF
.,.,TRBV5-1,TRBJ2-1,TGCGCCAGCAGCTCGGGGGGCGGGAGTAGATACAATGAGCAGTTCTTC,CASSSGGGSRYNEQFF
.,many,TRBV28,TRBJ2-3,TGTGCCAGCAAAACGCCAAGCGGGACGCAGTATTTT,CASKTPSGTQYF
.,many,TRBV28,TRBJ2-7,TGTGCCAGCAGTTTTGGCTCACTAGGGGTAGATTTCTACGAGCAGTACTTC,CASSFGSLGVDFYEQYF
TRBD2,.,TRBV6-2/TRBV6-3,TRBJ2-1,TGTGCCAGCAGCGGAGGACTAGCGGGGATTAATGAGCAGTTCTTC,CASSGGLAGINEQFF
.,many,TRBV2,TRBJ2-7,TGTGCCAGCAGTGACCCCCGGACAAGGTCCTACGAGCAGTACTTC,CASSDPRTRSYEQYF
TRBD2,few,TRBV13,TRBJ2-5,TGTGCCAGCACCTCGAGCGGGGGTCTAAGGGAGACCCAGTACTTC,CASTSSGGLRETQYF
.,few,TRBV12-3/TRBV12-4,TRBJ1-1,TGTGCCAGCAGAAAACCCTCGTCAGGGAACACTGAAGCTTTCTTT,CASRKPSSGNTEAFF
.,few,TRBV6-2/TRBV6-3,TRBJ2-1,TGTGCCAGCAGTTACTCGCGCGGGAATTATTACAATGAGCAGTTCTTC,CASSYSRGNYYNEQFF
TRBD1,.,TRBV11-2,TRBJ2-3,TGTGCCAGCAGCCGTGACAGGGGCAGGGCAGATACGCAGTATTTT,CASSRDRGRADTQYF
.,few,TRBV5-1,TRBJ1-1,TGCGCCAGCAGCTTGGGGCCATACACTGAAGCTTTCTTT,CASSLGPYTEAFF
.,.,TRBV6-2/TRBV6-3,TRBJ2-3,TGTGCCAGCAGTTCTGGCCGGGGAGATACGCAGTATTTT,CASSSGRGDTQYF
.,.,TRBV28,TRBJ2-2,.,CASSSGTEPGSCFF
TRBD2,.,TRBV29-1,TRBJ2-3,TGCAGCGTTGAACCTAGCGGGATCCCCCCAGATACGCAGTATTTT,CSVEPSGIPPDTQYF
.,many,TRBV11-2,TRBJ2-1,TGTGCCAGCAGCTTAGATGTGGGGGGCGGGATCAATGAGCAGTTCTTC,CASSLDVGGGINEQFF
.,few,TRBV30,TRBJ2-5,TGTGCCTGGAGCCGGAGGGGCGGGTTAGAGACCCAGTACTTC,CAWSRRGGLETQYF
.,.,TRBV20-1,TRBJ2-7,TGCAGTGCTAGACCCACAGGGTTCCCCTACGAGCAGTACTTC,CSARPTGFPYEQYF
TRBD2,.,TRBV18,TRBJ2-7,TGTGCCAGCTCACGAACTAGCGGGGCAGGCTACGAGCAGTACTTC,CASSRTSGAGYEQYF
TRBD1,.,TRBV2,TRBJ2-1,TGTGCCAGTCACTACTCCGGGACAGGGGGTTGGAATGAGCAGTTCTTC,CASHYSGTGGWNEQFF
TRBD2,once,TRBV10-3,TRBJ2-3,TGTGCCATCAGTGACCCCCCTACTAGCGGGAGAATGGATACGCAGTATTTT,CAISDPPTSGRMDTQYF
.,many,TRBV12-3/TRBV12-4,TRBJ2-7,TGTGCCAGCAGCCGACAGGTTCCCTACGAGCAGTACTTC,CASSRQVPYEQYF
.,.,TRBV28,TRBJ2-7,TGTGCCAGCAGTGACACTAGTTCCACTAACTCCTACGAGCAGTACTTC,CASSDTSSTNSYEQYF
TRBD1,many,TRBV29-1,TRBJ2-7,TGCAGCGTACCGGGACAGGGCTACGAGCAGTACTTC,CSVPGQGYEQYF
TRBD1,.,TRBV30,TRBJ2-3,TGTGCCTGGAGTGATGTGGGCAGGGGGTTCACAGATACGCAGTATTTT,CAWSDVGRGFTDTQYF
.,.,TRBV30,TRBJ1-1,TGTGCCGGACAACCCACAGCCAACACTGAAGCTTTCTTT,CAGQPTANTEAFF
.,many,TRBV30,TRBJ2-6,TGTGCCCGGATTGACTCTGGGGCCAACGTCCTGACTTTC,CARIDSGANVLTF
TRBD1,few,TRBV5-4,TRBJ2-4,TGTGCCAGCAGCGCGGGACAGGGGGCCCCAAACATTCAGTACTTC,CASSAGQGAPNIQYF
.,.,TRBV4-2,TRBJ1-4,TGTGCCAGCAGCTTCGACAGAAATGAAAAACTGTTTTTT,CASSFDRNEKLFF
.,.,TRBV4-2,TRBJ1-2,TGTGCCAGCAGCCAAGCCCAGGGGTGGGATGGCTACACCTTC,CASSQAQGWDGYTF
.,.,TRBV7-2,TRBJ2-7,TGTGCCAGCAGCCGACGTAGCTGGGGGGATAGTCACGAGCAGTACTTC,CASSRRSWGDSHEQYF
.,.,TRBV18,TRBJ2-4,TGTGCCAGCTCACCGGGCTTTGGGGGCGGAAACATTCAGTACTTC,CASSPGFGGGNIQYF
.,.,TRBV18,TRBJ1-1,TGTGCCAGCTCACTCCGGTCGGAGTGGGCCACTGAAGCTTTCTTT,CASSLRSEWATEAFF
.,many,TRBV6-5,TRBJ2-7,TGTGCCAGCAGTTACCCTGGGACCCTGGGGGAGCAGTACTTC,CASSYPGTLGEQYF
TRBD1,many,TRBV2,TRBJ2-7,TGTGCCAGCAAAACGGGACAGGAGGTGAGGCAGTACTTC,CASKTGQEVRQYF
.,few,TRBV20-1,TRBJ1-5,TGCAGTGCTAGAGATGATAGCAATCAGCCCCAGCATTTT,CSARDDSNQPQHF
TRBD1,few,TRBV5-1,TRBJ1-1,TGCGCCAGCAGCTTGGAACAGGGGCACACTGAAGCTTTCTTT,CASSLEQGHTEAFF
.,.,TRBV6-1,TRBJ2-2,TGTGCCAGCCCCCAGACCAATACCGGGGAGCTGTTTTTT,CASPQTNTGELFF
.,many,TRBV5-6,TRBJ1-5,TGTGCCAGCAGCCTCGGGAGGCTCAATCAGCCCCAGCATTTT,CASSLGRLNQPQHF
.,.,TRBV3-1,TRBJ1-1,TGCGCCAGCAGCCGACTTCTGGGGAACACTGAAGCTTTCTTT,CASSRLLGNTEAFF
.,.,TRBV12-3/TRBV12-4,TRBJ2-7,TGTGCCAGCAGTTTAGGAGGGGTCGGCTCCTACGAGCAGTACTTC,CASSLGGVGSYEQYF
.,.,TRBV6-1,TRBJ2-3,TGTGCCAGCAGTGCCCCGGATACGCAGTATTTT,CASSAPDTQYF
.,.,TRBV20-1,TRBJ2-7,TGCAGTGCTAGCGGCGTAGGACTGATCCTACGAGAGCAGTACTTC,CSASGVGLILREQYF
.,many,TRBV27,TRBJ2-1,TGTGCCAGCAGTCCAGGGACACTCTACAATGAGCAGTTCTTC,CASSPGTLYNEQFF
TRBD2,few,TRBV6-2/TRBV6-3,TRBJ2-3,TGTGCCAGCAGGCCGCTAGCGGGGGACGGGCGAAATACGCAGTATTTT,CASRPLAGDGRNTQYF
TRBD2,few,TRBV4-2,TRBJ2-2,TGTGCCAGCAGCCAAGAATCTTGGGAGGGAACCGGGGAGCTGTTTTTT,CASSQESWEGTGELFF
TRBD2,few,TRBV5-1,TRBJ2-1,TGCGCCAGCAGCTCCCTAGCGGGAGAACTCTACAATGAGCAGTTCTTC,CASSSLAGELYNEQFF